This T cell receptor (beta chain) was found in a study of cytomegalovirus exposure and HLA in healthy donors. Study-level points and caveats: The authors enumerated 180 or so TCR beta chains as linked to cytomegalovirus. The tendency of first-cohort TCR clusters to co-occur in the roughly 110 validation repertoires was the finding of a later analysis.

It was the approximately 120-subject validation cohort, separate from the roughly 700-subject first cohort, to which the donors belonged. Clones were sequenced by immunoSEQ multiplex PCR, and TCRdb holds only the in-frame ones, with some missing. This sample has 67,000 or so clones, with about 94% found just once. The CDR3 has 13 amino acids. Germline assignment: CDR1 SGHRS and CDR2 YFSETQ. The ends were cut back, 4 bases at V and 5 bases at J, with 9 bases in the middle. This clone turned up a few times. Its antigen is undetermined. Sequencing was done on a sample of PBMCs. The sequence derives from a man aged 18 to 30 in good health and CMV-seropositive. J is TRBJ2-2 and V is TRBV5-1; a possible D gene is TRBD2 (5 bases). For the CDR3, the DNA is TGCGCCAGCAGCCCTAGGGAGACCGGGGAGCTGTTTTTT. It specifies CASSPRETGELFF.